This T cell receptor beta chain was found in a study of blood T cell repertoires in COVID-19. At the level of the study: Whether acute or convalescent, the COVID-19 samples came from the United States, Italy and Spain. From T cells, B-cell-depleted T cells, or PBMCs came the material, which was cDNA or gDNA.

Germline-derived CDR1 and CDR2 are LNHDA and SQIVND (reference sequence). Between the trimmed V and J ends, which lost 6 bases and 0 bases, there was a span of 12 bases. The CDR3 length is 15 residues. As handled by the study authors: The authors estimated nucleated cell counts from reference gene primer amplification. Generated by immunoSEQ multiplex PCR, the TCRdb table keeps only in-frame clones and is missing some. That table is the source of V, J and clone size, and D and trimming were worked out from the DNA. The sample includes some 320,000 clones, approximately 88% of them seen just once. This chain links TRBV19 with TRBJ1-3, with D possibly being TRBD1 (6 bases). This TCR was recovered from a woman in her twenties or thirties who had recovered from COVID-19. Sample: peripheral blood. The CDR3 reads CASSMTGFSGNTIYF. CDR3 bases: TGTGCCAGTAGCATGACAGGATTCTCTGGAAACACCATATATTTT.